The present entry profiles one T cell receptor beta chain with its context. Enrolled through a virtual design, the participants were between 18 and 89 years of age and came from some 25 US areas. Germline CDR1 is LGHNA and CDR2 is YSLEER. The V end lost 0 bases, the J end lost 5 bases, and 16 bases lay between the germline ends. The CDR3 consists of 16 residues. These data belong to a study of blood T cell repertoires in COVID-19. In the study overall: T cells, B-cell-depleted T cells, or PBMCs provided the cDNA or gDNA that served as material.

Assay: immunoSEQ multiplex PCR; the TCRdb copy retains only in-frame clones and omits some. In the table there are over 200,000 clones, about 86% of which are singletons. The sequenced sample consisted of PBMCs or T cells enriched from blood (not recorded which). This chain joins TRBV4-3 and TRBJ1-2; D is possibly TRBD1 (5 bases). This receptor was obtained from a woman aged 50 to 60 in a cohort exposed to, infected with or recovered from COVID-19 (not recorded which). CDR3 nucleotides: TGCGCCAGCAGCCAAGATTTCGGCAGAAGGACATATGGCTACACCTTC. Its translation is CASSQDFGRRTYGYTF.